The 21 T cell receptor beta chains given below trace back to one sample, sequenced in a study of beta chain features in type 1 diabetes. Sequenced material consisted of expressed TCRB transcripts (all of the isolated RNA was reverse transcribed). Assay: immunoSEQ multiplex PCR; the TCRdb copy retains only in-frame clones and omits some. The top ten clones hold 0.015% of a sample with hundreds of thousands of clones, approximately 11% of them seen once. Sequencing used naive CD4+ T cells from blood. The source of these receptors is a woman in her twenties or thirties in good health.

The DNA for the CDR3 is TGTGCCACCAGCACCCTAGGACTTACCACAGATACGCAGTATTTT. Amino acid sequence: CATSTLGLTTDTQYF. The chain has TRBV15 and TRBJ2-3; D perhaps matches TRBD2 (5 bases). CDR1 LNHNV and CDR2 YYDKDF come from the germline V gene (reference sequence). V was cut by 4 bases and J by 2 bases, with 13 bases left in between. The CDR3 runs to 15 residues.

This clone was recorded a few times. The rearrangement uses TRBV19 and TRBJ2-1; 9 positions agree with TRBD1. CDR3 length: 14 amino acids. V shed 8 bases and J 8 bases; nucleotides not matched to a gene: 10. Per germline, CDR1 LNHDA and CDR2 SQIVND (reference sequence). CDR3 sequence (DNA): TGTGCCAGTCGGCCGGGACAGGGATTAGATGAGCAGTTCTTC. Its translation: CASRPGQGLDEQFF.

The chain uses TRBV19 and TRBJ2-1, with 15 nucleotides matching TRBD2. Germline V lookup: CDR1 LNHDA, CDR2 SQIVND (reference sequence). The CDR3 totals 17 residues. Trimming at V came to 3 bases and at J to 4 bases, leaving 4 bases not matched to a gene. CDR3 sequence reads: CASSMGLAGGIYNEQFF. CDR3 sequence (DNA): TGTGCCAGTAGTATGGGACTAGCGGGAGGAATATACAATGAGCAGTTCTTC.

This clone showed up just a few times. This rearrangement joins TRBV7-8 to TRBJ2-7, with TRBD1 matching over 7 bases. This CDR3 has 16 residues. The trim removed 2 bases at V and 7 bases at J, leaving 14 bases unmatched. CDR1 and CDR2 from the germline V gene are SGHVS and FQNEAQ. The CDR3 sequence is CASSLTGIAQGEEQYF. The CDR3 coding sequence is TGTGCCAGCAGCTTAACAGGGATAGCGCAGGGGGAAGAGCAGTACTTC.

This clone has only a few counts. The genes are TRBV15 and TRBJ2-4; 8 bases are a match to TRBD1. The length of the CDR3 is 12 residues. In germline, CDR1 is LNHNV, CDR2 YYDKDF (reference sequence). V dropped 3 bases and J dropped 15; count of bases not matched to a gene: 7. The CDR3 DNA follows: TGTGCCACCAGCAGGGAAGCAGGGGGCCCGTACTTC. Amino acids: CATSREAGGPYF. Full variable domain (remainder filled in from reference TRBV15 and TRBJ2-4): DAMVIQNPRYQVTQFGKPVTLSCSQTLNHNVMYWYQQKSSQAPKLLFHYYDKDFNNEADTPDNFQSRRPNTSFCFLDIRSPGLGDTAMYLCATSREAGGPYFGAGTRLSVL.

As to this clone: One end of the junction does not line up with germline, which may come from a read error. The sample contains more than one DNA sequence encoding this CDR3. This chain connects TRBV25-1 to TRBJ1-1; possible D gene TRBD1, 6 bases. The CDR3 consists of 15 residues. The germline V gene has CDR1 MGHDK and CDR2 SYGVNS. The CDR3 spells CASSEYGGISTEAFF. The CDR3 DNA sequence: TGTGCCAGCAGTGAATATGGGGGCATTAGCACTGAAGCCTTCTTT.

This clone was seen a few times. Germline and junction disagree at one end, which may indicate a read error. The J gene is TRBJ2-1, the V gene TRBV7-7; TRBD2 aligns across 10 bases. Germline V CDR1 and CDR2: SSHAT, FNYEAQ (reference sequence). The length of the CDR3 is 15 residues. The CDR3 region is CASSLELAGYNEQFF. In nucleotides, the CDR3 is TGTGCTAGCAGCTTAGAACTAGCGGGATACAATGAGCAGTTCTTC.

This clone occurred a few times. The V gene is TRBV18, the J gene TRBJ2-7; TRBD1 aligns across 8 bases. CDR3 length equals 13 residues. The germline V gene encodes CDR1 KGHSH and CDR2 LQKENI. The V gene end was trimmed by 2 bases and the J gene end by 6 bases; junction bases not matched to a gene: 3. CDR3 amino acids: CASSPMTGVEQYF. The CDR3 DNA reads TGTGCCAGCTCACCAATGACAGGGGTCGAGCAGTACTTC. The whole variable domain, filled in from reference TRBV18 and TRBJ2-7, reads NAGVMQNPRHLVRRRGQEARLRCSPMKGHSHVYWYRQLPEEGLKFMVYLQKENIIDESGMPKERFSAEFPKEGPSILRIQQVVRGDSAAYFCASSPMTGVEQYFGPGTRLTVT.

Only a few counts were recorded for this clone. V is TRBV30 and J is TRBJ2-7; TRBD1 matches 10 bases. This CDR3 region has 13 residues. V dropped 4 bases and J dropped 6; count of bases not matched to a gene: 6. CDR1 and CDR2 from the germline V gene are GTSNPN and SVGIG (reference sequence). The CDR3 here is CAWTLTGGTEQYF. The DNA of the CDR3 is TGTGCCTGGACCCTGACAGGGGGCACCGAGCAGTACTTC. The full variable domain, completed using reference TRBV30 and TRBJ2-7, is SQTIHQWPATLVQPVGSPLSLECTVEGTSNPNLYWYRQAAGRGLQLLFYSVGIGQISSEVPQNLSASRPQDRQFILSSKKLLLSDSGFYLCAWTLTGGTEQYFGPGTRLTVT.

The chain employs TRBV5-1 and TRBJ2-5; 10 bases match TRBD1. Trimming at V came to 4 bases and at J to 4 bases, leaving 13 bases not matched to a gene. Germline CDR1 is SGHRS and CDR2 is YFSETQ. This CDR3 is 17 amino acids long. The CDR3 DNA follows: TGCGCCAGCAGCACGGATGGGACAGGGGCCGTCCGAGAGACCCAGTACTTC. Its translation is CASSTDGTGAVRETQYF.

In this sample, this clone turned up a few times. Other nucleotide sequences in the sample specify the same CDR3. V gene TRBV9 combines with J gene TRBJ2-1; 7 bases map to TRBD2. The V segment lost 0 bases and the J segment 3 bases; nucleotides outside the gene matches: 3. The CDR3 is 15 residues long. The germline gives CDR1 SGDLS, CDR2 YYNGEE. The CDR3 bases are TGTGCCAGCAGCGTAGGTCTAGCGGTCTACAATGAGCAGTTCTTC. Its protein is CASSVGLAVYNEQFF.

The V gene is TRBV5-1, the J gene TRBJ2-1; 7 bases align to TRBD2. CDR1 and CDR2 from the germline V gene are SGHRS and YFSETQ. The V and J ends lost 6 bases and 1 base, in that order; junction bases with no gene match: 7. The CDR3 loop spans 15 amino acids. The CDR3 coding sequence is TGCGCCAGCATGTTTTCTAGCGGATCCTACAATGAGCAGTTCTTC. Translated, it gives CASMFSSGSYNEQFF. Supplemented by reference TRBV5-1 and TRBJ2-1, the full variable domain reads KAGVTQTPRYLIKTRGQQVTLSCSPISGHRSVSWYQQTPGQGLQFLFEYFSETQRNKGNFPGRFSGRQFSNSRSEMNVSTLELGDSALYLCASMFSSGSYNEQFFGPGTRLTVL.

This clone has a handful of counts. V gene TRBV27 combines with J gene TRBJ2-7; D remains ambiguous. The CDR3 is made up of 14 amino acids. V lost 0 bases, J lost 4 bases, and 10 bases lay in between. The germline gives CDR1 MNHEY, CDR2 SMNVEV (reference sequence). The chain's CDR3 is CASSLSRDIYEQYF. CDR3 bases: TGTGCCAGCAGTTTATCCCGCGACATTTACGAGCAGTACTTC.

This chain connects TRBV28 to TRBJ2-7, with 8 bases lining up with TRBD2. Germline V CDR1 and CDR2: MDHEN, SYDVKM. V was pared by 7 bases and J by 5 bases, with 4 bases of the junction left unmatched. The CDR3 is made up of 12 amino acids. The DNA of the CDR3 is TGTGCCAGCAAGGGTAGCGGGGACGAGCAGTACTTC. This encodes CASKGSGDEQYF.

This clone turned up a few times. This chain joins TRBV7-9 and TRBJ2-5; 10 nucleotides line up with TRBD1. CDR3 length: 16 amino acids. Germline-derived CDR1 and CDR2 are SEHNR and FQNEAQ (reference sequence). The trim removed 5 bases at V and 0 bases at J, leaving 6 bases unmatched. CDR3 protein: CASSGFGTGDQETQYF. In DNA, the CDR3 is TGTGCCAGCAGCGGGTTCGGGACAGGGGACCAAGAGACCCAGTACTTC.

This clone appeared a few times. The chain recombines TRBV4-2 with TRBJ2-3; 8 nucleotides agree with TRBD2. This CDR3 comprises 15 residues. V dropped 5 bases and J dropped 3; count of bases not matched to a gene: 7. CDR1 is LGHNA and CDR2 is YNFKEQ in the germline V gene. CDR3 residues: CASSVAGGVTDTQYF. CDR3 bases: TGTGCCAGCAGCGTTGCGGGAGGAGTTACAGATACGCAGTATTTT.

This clone was counted only a few times. The chain uses TRBV7-9 and TRBJ2-2, with 7 bases identical to TRBD2. The germline V gene encodes CDR1 SEHNR and CDR2 FQNEAQ (reference sequence). The CDR3 is made up of 15 amino acids. With 5 bases clipped from V and 2 bases from J, the junction kept 5 bases outside the gene matches. This CDR3 is CASSPREENTGELFF. Here the CDR3 DNA reads TGTGCCAGCAGCCCCCGGGAGGAAAACACCGGGGAGCTGTTTTTT. The entire variable domain, with the rest obtained from reference TRBV7-9 and TRBJ2-2, is as follows: DTGVSQNPRHKITKRGQNVTFRCDPISEHNRLYWYRQTLGQGPEFLTYFQNEAQLEKSRLLSDRFSAERPKGSFSTLEIQRTEQGDSAMYLCASSPREENTGELFFGEGSRLTVL.

This clone has just a few counts. V is TRBV5-4 and J is TRBJ2-1, with 12 bases fitting TRBD1. The CDR3 length is 19 residues. The junction had 18 bases not matched to a gene; V was cut back by 1 base and J by 10 bases. Germline V CDR1 and CDR2: SGHNT, YYREEE (reference sequence). The CDR3 loop reads CASSLWDRGRERESPEQFF. CDR3 DNA: TGTGCCAGCAGCTTGTGGGACAGGGGGCGCGAGCGGGAATCCCCCGAGCAGTTCTTC.

CDR3 region: CASSLGGSNEQFF. The CDR3 DNA sequence: TGCGCCAGCAGCCTGGGAGGATCGAATGAGCAGTTCTTC. V and J are TRBV5-1 and TRBJ2-1; tentatively, D is TRBD2 (6 bases). V was pared by 4 bases and J by 7 bases, with 12 bases between. The CDR3 is 13 amino acids. Germline loops: CDR1 SGHRS, CDR2 YFSETQ.

The CDR3 coding sequence is TGTGCCAGCAGCTTAGGGACTGCGAACACTGAAGCTTTCTTT. Its protein is CASSLGTANTEAFF. The V and J genes are TRBV5-4 and TRBJ1-1, with TRBD1 as a possible D gene (5 bases). V was shortened by 2 bases and J by 1 base, with 9 bases between the two germline ends. This CDR3 spans 14 amino acids. Germline V gene lookup returns CDR1 SGHNT and CDR2 YYREEE (reference sequence).

This chain joins TRBV19 and TRBJ2-7; D perhaps matches TRBD2 (6 bases). Trimming cost V 3 bases and J 0 bases, with 6 bases left between them. The CDR3 consists of 13 residues. The V gene's germline CDR1 is LNHDA and CDR2 SQIVND (reference sequence). The CDR3 sequence: CASSIGGSYEQYF. DNA of the CDR3: TGTGCCAGTAGTATCGGGGGCTCCTACGAGCAGTACTTC.